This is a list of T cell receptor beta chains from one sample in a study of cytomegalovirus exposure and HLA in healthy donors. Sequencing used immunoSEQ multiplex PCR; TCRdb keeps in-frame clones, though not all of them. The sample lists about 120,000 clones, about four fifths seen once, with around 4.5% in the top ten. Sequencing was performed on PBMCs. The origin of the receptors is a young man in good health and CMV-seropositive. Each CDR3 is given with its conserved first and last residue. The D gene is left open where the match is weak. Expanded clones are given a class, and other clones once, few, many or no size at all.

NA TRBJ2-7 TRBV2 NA CASSGTYEQYF TGTGCCAGCTCAGGGACCTACGAGCAGTACTTC
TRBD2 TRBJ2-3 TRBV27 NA CASSLLAGGPLDTQYF TGTGCCAGCAGTTTGTTAGCGGGGGGGCCGCTAGATACGCAGTATTTT
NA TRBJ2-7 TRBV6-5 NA CASSAPGHPYEQYF TGTGCCAGCAGTGCTCCGGGACACCCCTACGAGCAGTACTTC
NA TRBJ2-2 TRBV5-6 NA CASSLIAGPTNTGELFF TGTGCCAGCAGCCTTATCGCGGGACCTACGAACACCGGGGAGCTGTTTTTT
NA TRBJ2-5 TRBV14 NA CASSQNMETQYF TGTGCCAGCAGCCAAAATATGGAGACCCAGTACTTC
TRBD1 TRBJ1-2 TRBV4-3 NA CASSQGIQGAKAYGYTF TGCGCCAGCAGCCAAGGGATACAGGGGGCGAAAGCCTATGGCTACACCTTC
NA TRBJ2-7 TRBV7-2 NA CASSLVLQGNYEQYF TGTGCCAGCAGCTTAGTCCTTCAGGGGAACTACGAGCAGTACTTC
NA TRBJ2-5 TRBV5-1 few CASSGATSSGTQYF TGCGCCAGCAGCGGGGCCACTAGCTCAGGGACCCAGTACTTC
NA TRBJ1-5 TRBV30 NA CAWSVLGGPQPQHF TGTGCCTGGAGTGTACTTGGGGGCCCTCAGCCCCAGCATTTT
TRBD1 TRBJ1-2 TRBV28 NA CASKPGGHYGYTF TGTGCCAGCAAGCCAGGGGGCCACTATGGCTACACCTTC
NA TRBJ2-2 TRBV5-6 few CASSLVDRNTGELFF TGTGCCAGCAGCTTGGTTGACAGGAACACCGGGGAGCTGTTTTTT
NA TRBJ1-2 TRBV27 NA CASSSYRVKANYGYTF TGTGCCAGCAGTTCATACAGGGTTAAGGCTAACTATGGCTACACCTTC
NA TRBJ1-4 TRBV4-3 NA CASSQVFAGGEKLFF TGCGCCAGCAGCCAAGTCTTCGCCGGGGGTGAAAAACTGTTTTTT
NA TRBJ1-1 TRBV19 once CASSIADTENTEAFF TGTGCCAGTAGTATAGCAGACACCGAGAACACTGAAGCTTTCTTT
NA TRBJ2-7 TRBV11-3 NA CASSRSRLGSGEQYF TGTGCCAGCAGCCGCAGCCGACTAGGGTCCGGCGAGCAGTACTTC
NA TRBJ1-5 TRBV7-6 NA CASSVGGGGSNQPQHF TGTGCCAGCAGTGTGGGGGGGGGAGGCAGCAATCAGCCCCAGCATTTT
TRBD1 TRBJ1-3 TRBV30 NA CAWRDRELNTIYF TGTGCCTGGAGGGACAGGGAACTCAACACCATATATTTT
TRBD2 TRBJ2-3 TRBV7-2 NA CASSYGRGFTDTQYF TGTGCCAGCAGCTATGGGCGGGGGTTCACAGATACGCAGTATTTT
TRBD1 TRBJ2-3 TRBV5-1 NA CASSSRGPRTDTQYF TGCGCCAGCAGCAGCAGGGGGCCGCGCACAGATACGCAGTATTTT
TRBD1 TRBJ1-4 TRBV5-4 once CASSRTGALANEKLFF TGTGCCAGCAGCCGGACAGGGGCTCTAGCTAATGAAAAACTGTTTTTT
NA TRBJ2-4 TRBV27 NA CASSSPGGPIQYF TGTGCCAGCAGTTCTCCGGGGGGCCCCATTCAGTACTTC
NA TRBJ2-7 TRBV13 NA CASSLGPLSYEQYF TGTGCCAGCAGCTTAGGCCCCCTCAGCTACGAGCAGTACTTC
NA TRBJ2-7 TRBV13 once CASSLGTSYEQYF TGTGCCAGCAGCTTAGGGACTAGCTACGAGCAGTACTTC
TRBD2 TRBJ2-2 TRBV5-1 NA CASSGGANTGELFF TGCGCCAGCAGTGGGGGGGCGAACACCGGGGAGCTGTTTTTT
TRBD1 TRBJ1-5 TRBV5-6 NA CASSSRDRDLQPQHF TGTGCCAGCAGCAGCCGGGACAGGGACCTTCAGCCCCAGCATTTT
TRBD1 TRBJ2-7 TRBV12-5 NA CASASDRENYEQYF TGTGCTAGCGCATCGGACAGGGAAAACTACGAGCAGTACTTC
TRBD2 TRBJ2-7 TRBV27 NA CASSLSRGVEQYF TGTGCCAGCAGTTTATCCCGGGGGGTTGAGCAGTACTTC
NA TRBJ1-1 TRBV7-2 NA CASSFRQVQPNTEAFF TGTGCCAGCAGCTTCCGACAGGTTCAACCGAACACTGAAGCTTTCTTT
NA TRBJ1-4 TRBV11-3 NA CASSPAGGKRLFF TGTGCCAGCAGCCCGGCCGGGGGGAAGCGACTGTTTTTT
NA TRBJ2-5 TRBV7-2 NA CASSLAVDSQETQYF TGTGCCAGCAGCTTAGCTGTGGACAGCCAAGAGACCCAGTACTTC
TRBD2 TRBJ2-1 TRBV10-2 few CASSELARAGEQFF TGCGCCAGCAGTGAATTGGCGAGAGCGGGGGAGCAGTTCTTC
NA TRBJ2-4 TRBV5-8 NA CASSLTTDSQYF TGTGCCAGCAGCCTCACGACGGACAGTCAGTACTTC
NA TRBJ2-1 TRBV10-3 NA CAISDSKGDGNYNEQFF TGTGCCATCAGTGATTCAAAGGGAGACGGCAATTACAATGAGCAGTTCTTC
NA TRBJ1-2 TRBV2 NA CASSEETGDYGYTF TGTGCCAGCAGTGAAGAGACAGGAGACTATGGCTACACCTTC
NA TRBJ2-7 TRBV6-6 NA CASSSYYEQYF TGTGCCAGCAGTTCTTATTACGAGCAGTACTTC
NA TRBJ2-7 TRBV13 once CASSQGLADLYEQYF TGTGCCAGCAGCCAGGGACTTGCTGATCTCTACGAGCAGTACTTC
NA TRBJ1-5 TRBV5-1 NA CASSFDGRPGSNQPQHF TGCGCCAGCAGCTTCGATGGGAGACCGGGAAGCAATCAGCCCCAGCATTTT
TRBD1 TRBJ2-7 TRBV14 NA CASSDLGGWEQYF TGTGCCAGCAGCGATCTAGGGGGCTGGGAGCAGTACTTC
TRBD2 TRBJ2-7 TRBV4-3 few CASSQDLRLAGGPTEQYF TGCGCCAGCAGCCAAGATCTGCGACTAGCGGGAGGGCCCACCGAGCAGTACTTC
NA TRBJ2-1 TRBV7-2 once CASSLLRTRAYNEQFF TGTGCCAGCAGCTTACTAAGGACAAGGGCTTACAATGAGCAGTTCTTC
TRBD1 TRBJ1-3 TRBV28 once CASSFRGQGRGNTIYF TGTGCCAGCAGTTTCAGGGGACAGGGGCGTGGAAACACCATATATTTT
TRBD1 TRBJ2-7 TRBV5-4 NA CASSYRDRGTYEQYF TGTGCCAGCAGTTACCGGGACAGGGGGACCTACGAGCAGTACTTC
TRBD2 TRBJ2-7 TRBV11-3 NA CASSHRDYGLEQYF TGTGCCAGCAGCCACCGGGACTACGGGTTGGAGCAGTACTTC
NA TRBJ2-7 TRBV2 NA CASSEIYWAGLHYEQYF TGTGCCAGCAGTGAAATATATTGGGCAGGTCTACACTACGAGCAGTACTTC
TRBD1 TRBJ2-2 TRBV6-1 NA CASTAGTGTGELFF TGTGCCAGCACCGCAGGGACAGGGACCGGGGAGCTGTTTTTT
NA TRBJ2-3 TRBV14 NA CASSQVESTLQYF TGTGCCAGCAGCCAAGTTGAATCTACGCTTCAGTATTTT
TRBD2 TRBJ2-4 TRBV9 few CASSASGGGVAKNIQYF TGTGCCAGCAGCGCCTCGGGGGGGGGAGTCGCCAAAAACATTCAGTACTTC
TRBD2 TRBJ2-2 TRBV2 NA CASSPRTSDTGELFF TGTGCCAGCTCCCCCCGGACTAGTGACACCGGGGAGCTGTTTTTT
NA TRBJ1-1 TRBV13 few CASSSWTVPNTEAFF TGTGCCAGCAGCTCCTGGACAGTCCCGAACACTGAAGCTTTCTTT
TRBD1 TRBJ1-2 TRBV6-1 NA CASRDGQGRFSGYTF TGTGCCAGCAGGGACGGACAGGGGCGATTCTCGGGCTACACCTTC
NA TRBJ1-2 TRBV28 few CATIRRGVVYGYTF TGTGCCACAATAAGGAGGGGCGTAGTCTATGGCTACACCTTC
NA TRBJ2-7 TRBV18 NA CASSLTELYEQYF TGTGCCAGCTCACTTACAGAGCTCTACGAGCAGTACTTC
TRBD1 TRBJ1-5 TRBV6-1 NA CASSERGTGGRQPQHF TGTGCCAGCAGTGAAAGGGGGACAGGGGGCCGTCAGCCCCAGCATTTT
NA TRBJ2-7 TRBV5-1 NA CASSSLGGGYSYEQYF TGCGCCAGCAGCTCTCTCGGGGGAGGTTACTCCTACGAGCAGTACTTC
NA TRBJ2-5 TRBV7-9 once CASSLVSGTLTSGTQYF TGTGCCAGCAGCTTAGTTTCGGGGACACTAACCAGTGGGACCCAGTACTTC
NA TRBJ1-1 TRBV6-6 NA CASSAGERAEAFF TGTGCCAGCAGTGCAGGGGAGAGGGCTGAAGCTTTCTTT
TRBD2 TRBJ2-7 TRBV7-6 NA CASSSLAGAGHEQYF TGTGCCAGCAGCTCATTAGCGGGAGCAGGCCACGAGCAGTACTTC